The rows below give T cell receptor beta chains drawn from one sample of a study of shared clonotypes between healthy human individuals. Only in-frame clones appear in the TCRdb table, and some are missing; sequencing was by immunoSEQ multiplex PCR. In the table there are fewer than 600,000 clones, roughly 79% of which are singletons. Sequenced input: PBMCs. These TCRs come from a woman between 40 and 50 years old in good health. Some clones in this sample may be carry-over from other donors' samples. Each CDR3 is given with its conserved first and last residue.

TRBV27,TRBJ2-5,CASSKGRLALYQETQYF
TRBV10-1,TRBJ2-1,CASSDSLLATSYNEQFF
TRBV30,TRBJ1-2,CAWSVPGTAYGYTF
TRBV18,TRBJ1-2,CASSPQSANYGYTF
TRBV18,TRBJ2-7,CASSPPGINHEQYF
TRBV11-2,TRBJ1-5,CASSLGGYNQPQHF
TRBV5-1,TRBJ2-7,CASSWGGQPAYEQYF
TRBV9,TRBJ2-3,CASSGDSGRLADTQYF
TRBV12-5,TRBJ1-1,CASGLGQDTEAFF
TRBV27,.,CASSGTSGNYEQYF
TRBV7-8,TRBJ2-7,CASSLALAGTYEQYF
TRBV28,TRBJ1-3,CASREQGLSGNTIYF
TRBV7-2,TRBJ2-7,CASSPGAMGYEQYF
TRBV18,TRBJ2-6,CASSSYDIQVANVLTF
TRBV6-1,TRBJ2-3,CASSEDRGPTDTQYF
TRBV7-8,TRBJ2-5,CASSLDVAGMYQETQYF
TRBV14,TRBJ2-2,CASSQRLLAGDFTGELFF
TRBV5-4,TRBJ2-7,CASSLSGQHYEQYF
TRBV19,TRBJ2-2,CASSGGTLRPGELFF
TRBV4-3,TRBJ1-3,CASSQDTTISGNTIYF
TRBV15,TRBJ1-1,CATRSARAPTEAFF
TRBV7-3,TRBJ2-3,CASSARGSSDTQYF
TRBV19,TRBJ1-1,CASSAFPRGEAFF
TRBV30,TRBJ2-5,CAWSGSSGNQETQYF
TRBV30,TRBJ2-3,CAWRREPDTQYF
TRBV7-9,TRBJ2-3,CASSNPDYTQYF
TRBV28,TRBJ2-7,CASSFPDRGGGEQYF
TRBV4-3,TRBJ2-2,CASSRRTRVRETGELFF
TRBV28,TRBJ1-4,CASTESGGAGEKLFF
TRBV6-1,TRBJ1-4,CASSESRNNEKLFF
TRBV10-3,TRBJ1-4,CAISPGLTQGNEKLFF
TRBV27,TRBJ2-1,CASSKPGQFLYNEQFF
TRBV7-2,TRBJ2-5,CASSLDLGEETQYF
TRBV7-2,TRBJ2-1,CASSFQTGSSYNEQFF
TRBV19,TRBJ2-2,CASSMGGRRPTGELFF
TRBV7-2,TRBJ2-7,CASSLEAQGLAEQYF
TRBV7-2,TRBJ2-5,CASSPGTSRQETQYF
TRBV10-3,TRBJ1-5,CAISDGTVYSNQPQHF
TRBV2,TRBJ1-1,CASRWDRATEAFF
TRBV5-1,TRBJ2-7,CASSQTGDYEQYF
TRBV4-3,TRBJ2-1,CASSHLQSTEQFF
TRBV28,TRBJ2-2,CASSGGLARTGELFF
TRBV5-1,TRBJ2-1,CASSLSPSYNEQFF
TRBV5-1,TRBJ2-5,CASSPGLGSETQYF
TRBV2,TRBJ1-1,CASSQTGINTEAFF
TRBV7-2,TRBJ1-3,CASTDLSGNTIYF
TRBV2,TRBJ2-4,CASTGLAGAIAKNIQYF
TRBV5-1,TRBJ2-2,CASSLVQGTGELFF
TRBV28,TRBJ1-2,CASSFGVGYGYTF
TRBV19,TRBJ1-2,CASSPRTVNYGYTF
TRBV27,TRBJ2-3,CASSLRLTGTGHITDTQYF
TRBV6-1,TRBJ2-1,CASSVTGGSYNEQFF
TRBV5-6,TRBJ1-1,CASSLDNTEAFF
TRBV14,TRBJ2-7,CASSPLGTKSYEQYF
TRBV7-3,TRBJ1-2,CASSLMDGTGYTF